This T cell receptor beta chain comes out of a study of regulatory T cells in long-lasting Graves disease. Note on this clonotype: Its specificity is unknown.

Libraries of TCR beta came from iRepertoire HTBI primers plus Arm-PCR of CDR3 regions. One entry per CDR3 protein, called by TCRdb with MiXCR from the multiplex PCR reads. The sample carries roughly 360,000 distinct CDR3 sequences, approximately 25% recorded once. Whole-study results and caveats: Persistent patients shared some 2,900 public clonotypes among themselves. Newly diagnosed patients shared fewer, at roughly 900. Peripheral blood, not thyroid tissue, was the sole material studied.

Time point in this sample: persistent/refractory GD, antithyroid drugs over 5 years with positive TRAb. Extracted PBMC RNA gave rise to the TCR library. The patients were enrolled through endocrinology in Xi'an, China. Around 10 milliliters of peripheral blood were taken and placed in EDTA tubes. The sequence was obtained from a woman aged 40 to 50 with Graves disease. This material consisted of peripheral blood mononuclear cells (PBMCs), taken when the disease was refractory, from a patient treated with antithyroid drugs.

In DNA, the CDR3 is TGTGCCACCAGCAGAGAGGGCACCGGGGAGCTGTTTTTT. This translates into CATSREGTGELFF. The V and J genes are TRBV15 and TRBJ2-2; unclear D gene. Germline CDR1 and CDR2: LNHNV and YYDKDF (reference sequence). Trimming left V 0 bases short and J 4 bases short, with 3 bases between. The CDR3 spans 13 residues.